This TCR beta chain derives from a study of shared clonotypes between healthy human individuals. Regarding the study as a whole: The study found lower generation probabilities in non-shared clonotypes than in those shared by all four donors. Although depth was large, rarefaction showed that sequencing of the sorted subsets was incomplete. Generally, naive subsets (rather than memory subsets) showed larger estimated richness.

Details on this clone: The antigen remains unidentified.

CD8 cells classed as naive were CD45RO-negative and positively selected for CCR7, excluding terminally differentiated effector memory CD45RA+ cells. Authors' processing steps: Sequence data from immunoSEQ were junction-only and lacked quality scores; consequently, filtering differed. Sequencing used immunoSEQ multiplex PCR; TCRdb keeps in-frame clones, though not all of them. V and J calls and clone size follow that table, whereas D and trimming were derived from the DNA. The table shows 450,000 to 700,000 clones, with around 95% occurring only once. The CDR3 covers 14 residues. Germline V gives CDR1 MDHEN, CDR2 SYDVKM. The V end lost 2 bases, the J end lost 11 bases, and 17 bases lay between the germline ends.

Material: naive CD8+ T cells sorted from blood. This receptor was taken from a woman aged 25 to 39 in good health. The chain is built from TRBV28 and TRBJ2-3, with a weak D call TRBD1 (6 bases). The CDR3 loop is CASSLGPPRGKQYF. In nucleotides, the CDR3 is TGTGCCAGCAGTTTAGGGCCGCCCAGGGGAAAGCAGTATTTT.